This T cell receptor beta chain was sequenced in a study of graft-versus-host responses after intestinal transplantation. Only in-frame clones appear in the TCRdb table, and some are missing; sequencing was by immunoSEQ multiplex PCR. The sample has about 10,000 clones, about 80% seen once; the top ten hold 10%. Processing was applied to graft tissue in order to liberate intraepithelial and lamina propria lymphocytes. This clone was seen a single time. This receptor was taken from a human patient who received an intestinal transplant, so some T cells may come from the graft donor. The material was ileum tissue, obtained 23 days after intestinal transplant.

For the CDR3, the DNA is TGTGCCAGCAGCTTAGGGGGACAGGGGACCGCCGGGGAGCTGTTTTTT. Amino acids: CASSLGGQGTAGELFF. The chain couples TRBV11-3 to TRBJ2-2; 10 positions match TRBD1. CDR3 length equals 16 residues. V dropped 1 base and J dropped 6; count of bases not matched to a gene: 5. Germline V gives CDR1 SGHNT, CDR2 YENEEA. Full variable domain (outside the CDR3, taken from reference TRBV11-3 and TRBJ2-2): EAGVVQSPRYKIIEKKQPVAFWCNPISGHNTLYWYLQNLGQGPELLIRYENEEAVDDSQLPKDRFSAERLKGVDSTLKIQPAELGDSAVYLCASSLGGQGTAGELFFGEGSRLTVL.